What follows is one T cell receptor beta chain and its context. As yet, its antigen is unknown. Researchers amplified the TCR beta CDR3 regions from RNA transcripts. Researchers ran a first-round RT-PCR on the TCR CDR3 using the HTBI primer set. TCRdb recomputed calls from the multiplex PCR reads with MiXCR, one row per CDR3 protein. This table holds approximately 710,000 distinct CDR3 sequences, roughly 17% found once. No progression to ophthalmopathy during 18 months of follow-up defined stable disease. Diagnoses rested on clinical symptoms, serum thyroxine and TRAb, thyroid ultrasound and orbital computed tomography. PBMCs were derived from more than 8 ml fresh peripheral blood. V was trimmed by 4 bases and J by 1 base, leaving 12 bases between them. Germline V gives CDR1 MNHEY, CDR2 SVGAGI. The CDR3 covers 15 residues. The entry originates in a study of T cells in Graves' hyperthyroidism and ophthalmopathy. Findings and limits, study-wide: The authors' 13 V-J model separated ophthalmopathy from stable hyperthyroidism.

The chain joins TRBV6-5 to TRBJ2-3; D call uncertain. Input material: blood. This TCR derives from a middle-aged man with Graves' hyperthyroidism. The CDR3 loop reads CASSFRVEGTDTQYF. CDR3 DNA sequence: TGTGCCAGCAGTTTTAGGGTTGAGGGCACAGATACGCAGTATTTT.